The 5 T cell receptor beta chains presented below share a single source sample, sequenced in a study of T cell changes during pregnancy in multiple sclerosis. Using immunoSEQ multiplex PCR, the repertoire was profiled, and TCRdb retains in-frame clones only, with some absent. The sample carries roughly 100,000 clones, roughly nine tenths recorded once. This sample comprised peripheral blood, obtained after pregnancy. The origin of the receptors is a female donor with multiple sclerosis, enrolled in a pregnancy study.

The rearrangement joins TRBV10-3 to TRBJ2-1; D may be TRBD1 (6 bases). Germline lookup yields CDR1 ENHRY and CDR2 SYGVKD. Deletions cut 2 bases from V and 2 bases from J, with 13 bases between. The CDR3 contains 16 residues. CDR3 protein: CAISEPTGPPYNEQFF. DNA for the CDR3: TGTGCCATCAGTGAGCCAACAGGGCCCCCCTACAATGAGCAGTTCTTC.

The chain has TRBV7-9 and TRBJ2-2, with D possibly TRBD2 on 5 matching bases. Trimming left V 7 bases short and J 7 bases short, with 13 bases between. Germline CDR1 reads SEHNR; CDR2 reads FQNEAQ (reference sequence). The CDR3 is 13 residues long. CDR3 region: CASIRSEVGELFF. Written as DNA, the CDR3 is TGTGCCAGCATCCGATCGGAGGTCGGGGAGCTGTTTTTT. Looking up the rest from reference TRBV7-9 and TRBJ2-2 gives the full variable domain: DTGVSQNPRHKITKRGQNVTFRCDPISEHNRLYWYRQTLGQGPEFLTYFQNEAQLEKSRLLSDRFSAERPKGSFSTLEIQRTEQGDSAMYLCASIRSEVGELFFGEGSRLTVL.

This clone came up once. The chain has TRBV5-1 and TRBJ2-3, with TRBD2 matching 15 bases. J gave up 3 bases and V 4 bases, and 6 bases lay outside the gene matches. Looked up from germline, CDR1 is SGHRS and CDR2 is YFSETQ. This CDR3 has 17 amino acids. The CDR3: CASSRGLAGGTTDTQYF. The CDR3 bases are TGCGCCAGCAGCAGGGGACTAGCGGGAGGTACGACAGATACGCAGTATTTT.

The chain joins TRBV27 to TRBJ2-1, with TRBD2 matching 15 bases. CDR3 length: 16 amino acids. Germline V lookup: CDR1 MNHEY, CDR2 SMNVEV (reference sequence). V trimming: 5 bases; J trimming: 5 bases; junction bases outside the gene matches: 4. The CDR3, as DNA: TGTGCCAGCAGTCGGGGACTAGCGGGAGGTGACAATGAGCAGTTCTTC. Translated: CASSRGLAGGDNEQFF.

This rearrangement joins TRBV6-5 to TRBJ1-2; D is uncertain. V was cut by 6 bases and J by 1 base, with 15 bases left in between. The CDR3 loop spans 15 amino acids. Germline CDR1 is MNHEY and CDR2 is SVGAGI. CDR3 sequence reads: CASSPRLHYNYGYTF. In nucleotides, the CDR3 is TGTGCCAGCAGCCCCCGACTCCACTATAACTATGGCTACACCTTC.